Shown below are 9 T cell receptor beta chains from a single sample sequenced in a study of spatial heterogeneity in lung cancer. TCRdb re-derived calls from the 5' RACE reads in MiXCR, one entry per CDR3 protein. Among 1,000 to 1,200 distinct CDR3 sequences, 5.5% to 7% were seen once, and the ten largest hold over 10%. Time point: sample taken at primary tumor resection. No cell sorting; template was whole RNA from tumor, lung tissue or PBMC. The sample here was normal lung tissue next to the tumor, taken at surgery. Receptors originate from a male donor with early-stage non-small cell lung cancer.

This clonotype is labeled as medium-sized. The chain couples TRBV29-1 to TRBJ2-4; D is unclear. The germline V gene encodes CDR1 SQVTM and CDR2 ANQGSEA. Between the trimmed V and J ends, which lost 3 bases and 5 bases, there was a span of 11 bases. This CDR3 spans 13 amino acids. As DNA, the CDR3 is TGCAGCGTTGAGGGTTTTTCGGAAAACATTCAGTACTTC. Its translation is CSVEGFSENIQYF.

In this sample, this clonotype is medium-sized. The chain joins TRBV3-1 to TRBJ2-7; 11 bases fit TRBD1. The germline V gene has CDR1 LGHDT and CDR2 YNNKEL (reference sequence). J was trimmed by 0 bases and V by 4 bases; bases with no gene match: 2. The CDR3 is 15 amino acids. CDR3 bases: TGTGCCAGCAGCCTTGGGACAGGGGGCTCCTACGAGCAGTACTTC. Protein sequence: CASSLGTGGSYEQYF.

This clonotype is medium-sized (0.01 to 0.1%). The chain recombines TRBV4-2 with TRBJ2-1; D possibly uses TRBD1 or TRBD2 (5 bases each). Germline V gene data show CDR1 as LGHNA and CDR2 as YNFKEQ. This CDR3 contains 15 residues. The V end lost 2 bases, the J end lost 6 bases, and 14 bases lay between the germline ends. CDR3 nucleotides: TGTGCCAGCAGCCAAACAGGAAAGGAGGTCAATGAGCAGTTCTTC. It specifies CASSQTGKEVNEQFF.

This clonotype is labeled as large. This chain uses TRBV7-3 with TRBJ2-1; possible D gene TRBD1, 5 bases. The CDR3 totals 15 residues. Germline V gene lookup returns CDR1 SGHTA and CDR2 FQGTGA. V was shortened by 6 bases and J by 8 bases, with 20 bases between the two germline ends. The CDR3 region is CASSRQGIRGDEQFF. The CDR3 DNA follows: TGTGCCAGCAGTCGGCAGGGCATTCGAGGCGATGAGCAGTTCTTC. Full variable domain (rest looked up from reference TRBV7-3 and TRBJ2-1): GAGVSQTPSNKVTEKGKYVELRCDPISGHTALYWYRQSLGQGPEFLIYFQGTGAADDSGLPNDRFFAVRPEGSVSTLKIQRTERGDSAVYLCASSRQGIRGDEQFFGPGTRLTVL.

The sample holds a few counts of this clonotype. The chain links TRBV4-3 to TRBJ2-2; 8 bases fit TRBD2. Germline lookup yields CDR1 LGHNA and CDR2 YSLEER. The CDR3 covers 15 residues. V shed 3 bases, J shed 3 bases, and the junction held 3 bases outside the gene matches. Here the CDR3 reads CASSHTSGDTGELFF. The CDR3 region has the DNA TGCGCCAGCAGCCACACTAGCGGCGACACCGGGGAGCTGTTTTTT.

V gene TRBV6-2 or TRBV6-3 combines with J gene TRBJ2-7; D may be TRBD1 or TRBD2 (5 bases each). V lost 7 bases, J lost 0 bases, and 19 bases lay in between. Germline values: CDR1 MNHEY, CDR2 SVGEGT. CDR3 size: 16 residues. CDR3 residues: CASTEWGTGSSYEQYF. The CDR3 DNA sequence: TGTGCCAGCACAGAGTGGGGGACGGGGAGCTCCTACGAGCAGTACTTC.

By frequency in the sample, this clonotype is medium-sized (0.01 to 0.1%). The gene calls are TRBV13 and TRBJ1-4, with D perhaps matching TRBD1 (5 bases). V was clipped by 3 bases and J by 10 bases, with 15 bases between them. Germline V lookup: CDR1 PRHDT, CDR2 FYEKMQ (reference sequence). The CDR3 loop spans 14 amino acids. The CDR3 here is CASSLGEGIGKLFF. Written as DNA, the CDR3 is TGTGCCAGCAGCTTGGGGGAAGGAATAGGAAAACTGTTTTTT. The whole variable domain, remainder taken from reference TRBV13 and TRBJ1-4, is AAGVIQSPRHLIKEKRETATLKCYPIPRHDTVYWYQQGPGQDPQFLISFYEKMQSDKGSIPDRFSAQQFSDYHSELNMSSLELGDSALYFCASSLGEGIGKLFFGSGTQLSVL.

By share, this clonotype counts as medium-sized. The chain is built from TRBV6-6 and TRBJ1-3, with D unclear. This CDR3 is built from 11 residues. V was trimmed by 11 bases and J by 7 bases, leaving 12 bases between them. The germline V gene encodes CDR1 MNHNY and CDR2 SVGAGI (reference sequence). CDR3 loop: CAGRTSNTIYF. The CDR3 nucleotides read TGTGCCGGCCGAACCAGTAACACCATATATTTT.

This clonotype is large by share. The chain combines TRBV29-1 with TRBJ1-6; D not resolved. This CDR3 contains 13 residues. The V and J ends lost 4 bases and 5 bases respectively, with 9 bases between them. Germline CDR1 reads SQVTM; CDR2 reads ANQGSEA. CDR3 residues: CSVVEQNNSPLHF. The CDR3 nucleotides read TGCAGCGTTGTAGAACAAAATAATTCACCCCTCCACTTT.